This T cell receptor (beta chain) derives from a study of T cell responses to AZD1222 COVID-19 vaccine. The wider study: Whether given at about 4 or about 12 weeks, second doses were pooled.

General study results and limits: With two AZD1222 doses given, Spike-specific TCR breadth and depth both rose. Clonal diversity was possibly underestimated, and the donors were mostly white British, with more females. Mapped onto spike, vaccine-associated CD4 TCRs spanned it and were dominant at 160-218 and 743-854.

In this sample, this clone turned up a few times. The antigen remains unidentified. The method was immunoSEQ multiplex PCR; TCRdb's version includes in-frame clones alone and lacks a portion of them. In the table there are some 100,000 clones, more than 75% of which are singletons. The sample was peripheral blood, taken on day 0 of AZD1222 vaccination. This clonotype originated in an adult in good health.

The DNA for the CDR3 is TGTGCCAGCAGCCAATCGGGGGACAACACAGATACGCAGTATTTT. Translated, it gives CASSQSGDNTDTQYF. This rearrangement joins TRBV3-1 (or the pseudogene TRBV3-2) to TRBJ2-3; either TRBD1 or TRBD2 may fit D (6 bases each). Trimming shortened V by 2 bases and J by 2 bases, and 11 bases separated the two germline ends. Germline values: CDR1 LGHDT, CDR2 YNNKEL (reference sequence). This CDR3 region has 15 residues.